This is a list of T cell receptor beta chains from one sample in a study of CD8 T cells in Susac syndrome. TCRdb used MiXCR to reprocess the immunoSEQ multiplex PCR reads, holding one entry per CDR3 protein. The sample records 150,000 to 200,000 distinct CDR3 sequences, 94% being singletons. Sequencing was performed on CD4+ T cells from PBMCs. The receptors were sampled from a human donor with multiple sclerosis. The CDR3 runs from the conserved cysteine through the conserved F or W. Fields, in order: clone size, J gene, D gene, V gene, CDR3 protein, CDR3 DNA. The D gene is left open where the match is weak. Size tells how often a clone was seen (once, few, many) or the class of an expanded clone, and some rows leave it out.

size: NA; J: TRBJ2-5; D: NA; V: TRBV18; CDR3: CASSPRGGVMETQYF; DNA: TGTGCCAGCTCACCACGGGGGGGCGTGATGGAGACCCAGTACTTC
size: NA; J: TRBJ2-5; D: NA; V: TRBV18; CDR3: CASSPGRRETQYF; DNA: TGTGCCAGCTCACCAGGGCGCCGAGAGACCCAGTACTTC
size: NA; J: TRBJ1-2; D: NA; V: TRBV20-1; CDR3: CSATTQTDHNYGYTF; DNA: TGCAGTGCTACGACCCAAACCGATCATAACTATGGCTACACCTTC
size: NA; J: TRBJ2-7; D: NA; V: TRBV14; CDR3: CASSPSHNVQYF; DNA: TGTGCCAGCAGCCCTTCTCATAACGTGCAGTACTTC
size: NA; J: TRBJ1-5; D: NA; V: TRBV6-5; CDR3: CASSYHAGQDQPQHF; DNA: TGTGCCAGCAGTTACCATGCCGGTCAGGATCAGCCCCAGCATTTT
size: once; J: TRBJ2-5; D: NA; V: TRBV20-1; CDR3: CSARGRDSQYF; DNA: TGCAGTGCTAGAGGTCGGGACTCTCAGTACTTC
size: NA; J: TRBJ1-1; D: TRBD1; V: TRBV7-2; CDR3: CASSPRGMNTEAFF; DNA: TGTGCCAGCAGCCCCAGGGGGATGAACACTGAAGCTTTCTTT
size: NA; J: TRBJ1-2; D: NA; V: TRBV4-3; CDR3: CASSQDSLGNYGYTF; DNA: TGCGCCAGCAGCCAAGACAGCCTAGGCAACTATGGCTACACCTTC
size: NA; J: TRBJ2-1; D: NA; V: TRBV27; CDR3: CASSLRSTYNEQFF; DNA: TGTGCCAGCAGTTTAAGGTCGACCTACAATGAGCAGTTCTTC
size: NA; J: TRBJ2-2; D: NA; V: TRBV6-5; CDR3: CASSYRPYGTGELFF; DNA: TGTGCCAGCAGTTATCGGCCGTATGGCACCGGGGAGCTGTTTTTT
size: NA; J: TRBJ2-3; D: NA; V: TRBV9; CDR3: CASSVGGSSASTQYF; DNA: TGTGCCAGCAGCGTAGGTGGGTCGTCCGCCTCCACGCAGTATTTT
size: NA; J: TRBJ1-1; D: NA; V: TRBV5-1; CDR3: CASSPRGSMNTEAFF; DNA: TGCGCCAGCAGCCCGAGGGGCAGCATGAACACTGAAGCTTTCTTT
size: once; J: TRBJ1-1; D: NA; V: TRBV12-3/TRBV12-4; CDR3: CASRLGDIEAFF; DNA: TGTGCCAGCAGACTCGGGGACATTGAAGCTTTCTTT
size: NA; J: TRBJ1-1; D: NA; V: TRBV7-8; CDR3: CASSLGGPGMDTEAFF; DNA: TGTGCCAGCAGCTTAGGCGGCCCCGGCATGGACACTGAAGCTTTCTTT
size: NA; J: TRBJ2-5; D: NA; V: TRBV5-1; CDR3: CASSLDREAQYF; DNA: TGCGCCAGCAGCTTGGACAGGGAGGCCCAGTACTTC
size: NA; J: TRBJ1-5; D: NA; V: TRBV2; CDR3: CASSEGNQPQHF; DNA: TGTGCCAGCAGTGAGGGGAATCAGCCCCAGCATTTT
size: NA; J: TRBJ1-5; D: TRBD1; V: TRBV6-2/TRBV6-3; CDR3: CASDRGRNQPQHF; DNA: TGTGCCAGCGACAGGGGGAGGAATCAGCCCCAGCATTTT
size: NA; J: TRBJ2-2; D: NA; V: TRBV6-2/TRBV6-3; CDR3: CASSGVAGELFF; DNA: TGTGCCAGCAGTGGGGTGGCCGGGGAGCTGTTTTTT
size: NA; J: TRBJ2-2; D: NA; V: TRBV19; CDR3: CASRGDTNIFLNTGELFF; DNA: TGTGCCAGTAGGGGGGACACAAATATCTTCCTTAACACCGGGGAGCTGTTTTTT
size: NA; J: TRBJ1-1; D: NA; V: TRBV9; CDR3: CASSTRQTTEAFF; DNA: TGTGCCAGCAGCACCCGACAGACTACTGAAGCTTTCTTT
size: NA; J: TRBJ1-2; D: NA; V: TRBV2; CDR3: CASSRVRGAEYGYTF; DNA: TGTGCCAGCAGTCGGGTAAGGGGCGCTGAGTATGGCTACACCTTC
size: NA; J: TRBJ2-5; D: TRBD2; V: TRBV24-1; CDR3: CATSDSGGLGTQYF; DNA: TGTGCCACCAGTGATTCGGGGGGTCTGGGGACCCAGTACTTC
size: NA; J: TRBJ2-7; D: NA; V: TRBV7-9; CDR3: CASSPEGVEQYF; DNA: TGTGCCAGCAGCCCCGAAGGGGTCGAGCAGTACTTC
size: NA; J: TRBJ2-3; D: NA; V: TRBV24-1; CDR3: CATSDGAGTDTQYF; DNA: TGTGCCACCAGTGATGGGGCAGGCACAGATACGCAGTATTTT
size: NA; J: TRBJ1-4; D: TRBD1; V: TRBV30; CDR3: CAWSDGTGRVKLFF; DNA: TGTGCCTGGAGTGACGGGACAGGGAGGGTAAAACTGTTTTTT
size: NA; J: TRBJ2-7; D: NA; V: TRBV18; CDR3: CASSPLSGDEQYF; DNA: TGTGCCAGCTCACCACTTTCGGGAGACGAGCAGTACTTC
size: NA; J: TRBJ2-7; D: NA; V: TRBV12-3/TRBV12-4; CDR3: CASSFPGGHEQYF; DNA: TGTGCCAGCAGTTTTCCAGGGGGGCACGAGCAGTACTTC
size: NA; J: TRBJ2-1; D: TRBD2; V: TRBV30; CDR3: CAWSVRLGGSICEQFF; DNA: TGTGCCTGGAGTGTACGACTTGGCGGGAGTATCTGTGAGCAGTTCTTC
size: NA; J: TRBJ2-2; D: TRBD2; V: TRBV20-1; CDR3: CSASAQTSGSWTGELFF; DNA: TGCAGTGCTTCCGCCCAGACTAGCGGGAGCTGGACCGGGGAGCTGTTTTTT
size: NA; J: TRBJ2-5; D: TRBD2; V: TRBV20-1; CDR3: CSASMASGTETQYF; DNA: TGCAGTGCTAGTATGGCTAGCGGGACGGAGACCCAGTACTTC
size: NA; J: TRBJ1-2; D: NA; V: TRBV4-3; CDR3: CASSQGGWTNYGYTF; DNA: TGCGCCAGCAGCCAAGGGGGATGGACTAACTATGGCTACACCTTC
size: NA; J: TRBJ1-3; D: NA; V: TRBV7-2; CDR3: CASSFATGFGNTIYF; DNA: TGTGCCAGCAGCTTCGCGACTGGGTTCGGAAACACCATATATTTT
size: NA; J: TRBJ2-4; D: NA; V: TRBV28; CDR3: CASSVAGLAKNIQYF; DNA: TGTGCCAGCAGCGTCGCAGGGCTAGCCAAAAACATTCAGTACTTC
size: NA; J: TRBJ2-2; D: NA; V: TRBV12-3/TRBV12-4; CDR3: CASSFGGANTGELFF; DNA: TGTGCCAGCAGTTTCGGCGGGGCGAACACCGGGGAGCTGTTTTTT
size: NA; J: TRBJ2-2; D: TRBD2; V: TRBV4-3; CDR3: CASSQDLGLAGVLTGELFF; DNA: TGCGCCAGCAGCCAAGATCTGGGACTAGCGGGAGTCTTAACCGGGGAGCTGTTTTTT
size: NA; J: TRBJ1-1; D: NA; V: TRBV5-1; CDR3: CASSSQGIGNTEAFF; DNA: TGCGCCAGCAGCTCTCAGGGAATTGGGAACACTGAAGCTTTCTTT
size: NA; J: TRBJ2-1; D: NA; V: TRBV29-1; CDR3: CSVEVSGWFNEQFF; DNA: TGCAGCGTTGAAGTGTCAGGGTGGTTCAATGAGCAGTTCTTC
size: NA; J: TRBJ1-3; D: NA; V: TRBV6-5; CDR3: CASSLFPGDGNTIYF; DNA: TGTGCCAGCAGCCTATTCCCAGGGGATGGAAACACCATATATTTT
size: NA; J: TRBJ2-2; D: NA; V: TRBV9; CDR3: CASSVDYFEVGELFF; DNA: TGTGCCAGCAGCGTAGACTACTTTGAGGTCGGGGAGCTGTTTTTT
size: NA; J: TRBJ2-5; D: NA; V: TRBV9; CDR3: CASSVRGVIVETQYF; DNA: TGTGCCAGCAGCGTAAGAGGCGTAATCGTGGAGACCCAGTACTTC
size: once; J: TRBJ2-7; D: TRBD1; V: TRBV27; CDR3: CASSFGQGAMGEQYF; DNA: TGTGCCAGCAGTTTCGGACAGGGGGCGATGGGGGAGCAGTACTTC
size: NA; J: TRBJ2-1; D: TRBD1; V: TRBV18; CDR3: CASSLDRAYNEQFF; DNA: TGTGCCAGCTCGCTTGACAGGGCATACAATGAGCAGTTCTTC
size: few; J: TRBJ2-5; D: NA; V: TRBV7-9; CDR3: CASSQEGETQYF; DNA: TGTGCCAGCAGCCAGGAGGGGGAGACCCAGTACTTC
size: NA; J: TRBJ1-1; D: TRBD1; V: TRBV6-5; CDR3: CASRRQGTAFF; DNA: TGTGCCAGCAGACGACAGGGTACGGCTTTCTTT